Listed here are 27 T cell receptor beta chains from one sample, sequenced in a study of patients and donors after allogeneic stem cell transplantation. Via MiXCR, TCRdb re-called the RT-PCR reads, giving one row per CDR3 protein. In the table there are fewer than 250,000 distinct CDR3 sequences, approximately 14% of which are singletons. Sequencing used blood, either unsorted or a sorted T cell fraction (not recorded which). The receptors stem from a human donor who was either an allogeneic HSCT recipient or a stem cell or donor lymphocyte infusion donor (not recorded which). It is not recorded whose cells these are; they may come from a transplant donor.

This clonotype was seen a few times. This rearrangement joins TRBV14 to TRBJ1-1; no clear D. The CDR3 sequence is 15 residues long. Trimming pared 4 bases from V and 0 bases from J, leaving 12 bases between. Per the germline V gene, CDR1 is SGHDN and CDR2 is FVKESK. This chain's CDR3 is CASSRSGGLNTEAFF. DNA of the CDR3: TGTGCCAGCAGCCGCAGTGGAGGCTTGAACACTGAAGCTTTCTTT.

This clonotype came up a few times. CDR3: CASSPSGSWDTQYF. The CDR3 nucleotides read TGTGCCAGCAGCCCTAGCGGGAGTTGGGATACGCAGTATTTT. The chain uses TRBV5-4 and TRBJ2-3; TRBD2 matches at 10 bases. Germline CDR1 is SGHNT and CDR2 is YYREEE (reference sequence). CDR3 length: 14 amino acids. With 4 bases clipped from V and 6 bases from J, the junction kept 5 bases outside the gene matches. The full variable domain, its missing parts supplied by reference TRBV5-4 and TRBJ2-3, is ETGVTQSPTHLIKTRGQQVTLRCSSQSGHNTVSWYQQALGQGPQFIFQYYREEENGRGNFPPRFSGLQFPNYSSELNVNALELDDSALYLCASSPSGSWDTQYFGPGTRLTVL.

V usage is TRBV7-2 and J usage is TRBJ2-7; perhaps TRBD2 as D (5 bases). V was pared by 0 bases and J by 3 bases, with 12 bases between. Germline V gene lookup returns CDR1 SGHTA and CDR2 FQGNSA. The CDR3 length is 15 residues. The CDR3 coding sequence is TGTGCCAGCAGCTTAGCGGGAGCCCCTAGCTACGAGCAGTACTTC. Amino acid sequence: CASSLAGAPSYEQYF.

This clonotype was counted between two and nine times. The chain couples TRBV12-3 or TRBV12-4 to TRBJ2-2; 7 bases agree with TRBD2. This CDR3 region has 16 residues. J gave up 2 bases and V 6 bases, and 9 bases lay outside the gene matches. DNA of the CDR3: TGTGCCAGCAGCTCCAGCGGGGTCTTTAACACCGGGGAGCTGTTTTTT. It is translated as CASSSSGVFNTGELFF.

This clonotype was found many times. The rearrangement joins TRBV3-1 to TRBJ2-1; D uncertain. CDR3 size: 13 residues. V gave up 2 bases and J gave up 5 bases, with 7 bases separating them. Germline V CDR1 and CDR2: LGHDT, YNNKEL (reference sequence). Here the CDR3 reads CASSQTRNNEQFF. In nucleotides, the CDR3 is TGTGCCAGCAGCCAAACTCGGAACAATGAGCAGTTCTTC.

This clonotype was recorded a few times. The chain employs TRBV2 and TRBJ1-4; D gene unclear. Looked up from germline, CDR1 is SNHLY and CDR2 is FYNNEI. The CDR3 loop spans 13 amino acids. V lost 3 bases and J 8 bases, leaving 10 bases between the germline ends. The CDR3 loop reads CASSEARREKLFF. In DNA form, the CDR3 reads TGTGCCAGCAGTGAGGCTAGGAGGGAAAAACTGTTTTTT.

This clonotype was found many times. The chain has TRBV9 and TRBJ1-4, with 7 bases aligning to TRBD1. In germline, CDR1 is SGDLS, CDR2 YYNGEE. Unmatched junction bases numbered 7, after V lost 0 bases and J lost 5 bases. CDR3 length: 16 residues. For the CDR3, the DNA is TGTGCCAGCAGCGTAGCGGCAGGGGGGAGAAATGAAAAACTGTTTTTT. Translating gives CASSVAAGGRNEKLFF.

This clonotype was seen at least ten times. The chain joins TRBV12-3 or TRBV12-4 to TRBJ1-6; weak D call: TRBD1 (6 bases). The CDR3 sequence is 14 residues long. The germline V and J ends were trimmed by 6 bases and 6 bases, with 12 bases remaining between them. CDR3 coding DNA: TGTGCCAGCAGGCCGGGACACCTTAATTCACCCCTCCACTTT. Its protein product is CASRPGHLNSPLHF.

CDR3 nucleotide sequence: TGCAGCGTTAGGAGAACGGATACGCAGTATTTT. Its translation is CSVRRTDTQYF. The J gene is TRBJ2-3, the V gene TRBV29-1, with no clear D. Deletions cut 5 bases from V and 6 bases from J, with 9 bases between. Germline V gene sequence: CDR1 SQVTM, CDR2 ANQGSEA. The CDR3 spans 11 residues.

The count of this clonotype is one. A clone one base away is much larger, so this may be a read error. This chain uses TRBV4-2 with TRBJ1-6; no reliable D call. This CDR3 is built from 19 residues. Germline V gene sequence: CDR1 LGHNA, CDR2 YNFKEQ. Trimming pared 5 bases from V and 3 bases from J, leaving 23 bases between. Written as DNA, the CDR3 is TGTGCCAGCAGCAAGGGAGCCAGGAGAGGGCTCAGCTATAATTCACCCCTCCACTTT. It translates to CASSKGARRGLSYNSPLHF.

This clonotype showed up just a few times. The rearrangement links TRBV9 to TRBJ1-2; TRBD1 might be the D (5 bases). The V gene's germline CDR1 is SGDLS and CDR2 YYNGEE. The CDR3 is 18 amino acids. Trimming shortened V by 3 bases and J by 5 bases, and 26 bases separated the two germline ends. CDR3 sequence reads: CASSGEPGTPGGLYGYTF. As DNA, the CDR3 is TGTGCCAGCAGCGGTGAACCCGGGACCCCCGGGGGTTTATATGGCTACACCTTC.

This clonotype qualifies as medium-sized. V gene TRBV3-1 combines with J gene TRBJ2-7; D call uncertain. Germline CDR1 LGHDT, CDR2 YNNKEL (reference sequence). The CDR3 has 12 residues. Trimming removed 0 bases from V and 6 bases from J, with 6 bases in between. CDR3 protein: CASSQEGLEQYF. The CDR3 DNA reads TGTGCCAGCAGCCAAGAAGGCCTCGAGCAGTACTTC.

The chain couples TRBV20-1 to TRBJ1-6; a weak D match, TRBD1 (5 bases). Germline V gene lookup returns CDR1 DFQATT and CDR2 SNEGSKA (reference sequence). V was cut by 0 bases and J by 7 bases, with 10 bases left in between. CDR3 length equals 14 residues. CDR3 in DNA: TGCAGTGCTAGAGAGGGGCAGGGAAATTCACCCCTCCACTTT. Translation gives CSAREGQGNSPLHF.

In this sample, this clonotype turned up many times. The genes are TRBV12-3 or TRBV12-4 and TRBJ2-7; 10 bases are shared with TRBD2. This CDR3 has 15 residues. V lost 6 bases to trimming and J lost 1 base; unmatched junction nucleotides: 6. CDR3 residues: CASRHSSGRSYEQYF. CDR3 bases: TGTGCCAGCAGGCATTCTAGCGGGAGATCCTACGAGCAGTACTTC.

This clonotype was observed many times. The rearrangement links TRBV29-1 to TRBJ2-1, with no clear D. CDR1 and CDR2 from the germline V gene are SQVTM and ANQGSEA. The CDR3 runs 11 residues. V dropped 2 bases and J dropped 4 bases, with 3 bases sitting between them. CDR3 DNA sequence: TGCAGCGTTGAAAGGTACAATGAGCAGTTCTTC. Translating gives CSVERYNEQFF.

Many counts were recorded for this clonotype. V and J are TRBV5-6 and TRBJ2-3; 9 bases line up with TRBD2. The J segment lost 2 bases and the V segment lost 2 bases, leaving 6 bases of the junction unmatched. This CDR3 spans 16 amino acids. Germline CDR1 and CDR2: SGHDT and YYEEEE. CDR3 sequence (DNA): TGTGCCAGCAGCTTCGGCGGGGGGGCATCCACAGATACGCAGTATTTT. Residues: CASSFGGGASTDTQYF.

This clonotype was counted only a few times. The chain employs TRBV6-1 and TRBJ1-2; D is undetermined. V gave up 4 bases and J gave up 3 bases, with 9 bases separating them. The germline gives CDR1 MNHNS, CDR2 SASEGT. The CDR3 is 13 amino acids. The CDR3: CASSAGSDYGYTF. For the CDR3, the DNA is TGTGCCAGCAGTGCCGGGTCGGACTATGGCTACACCTTC.

CDR3 sequence reads: CASTPGTDRGNEQFF. CDR3 nucleotide sequence: TGTGCCAGCACCCCAGGAACCGACAGGGGCAATGAGCAGTTCTTC. The chain is built from TRBV2 and TRBJ2-1; 8 bases match TRBD1. CDR1 SNHLY and CDR2 FYNNEI come from the germline V gene. The CDR3 runs 15 residues. The J segment lost 6 bases and the V segment lost 7 bases, leaving 11 bases of the junction unmatched.

This clonotype appeared many times. The V gene is TRBV20-1, the J gene TRBJ1-1, with 8 bases that match TRBD1. CDR1 is DFQATT, CDR2 SNEGSKA, per germline (reference sequence). The CDR3 extends over 13 amino acids. V lost 5 bases, J lost 4 bases, and 6 bases stayed unmatched. CDR3 sequence reads: CSAPTGAFTEAFF. As DNA, the CDR3 is TGCAGTGCTCCGACAGGGGCCTTCACTGAAGCTTTCTTT.

V gene TRBV9 combines with J gene TRBJ1-5, with 8 bases aligning to TRBD1. The CDR3 is made up of 17 amino acids. Germline CDR1 reads SGDLS; CDR2 reads YYNGEE. With 0 bases clipped from V and 2 bases from J, the junction kept 7 bases outside the gene matches. CDR3 sequence reads: CASSVGQGLGGNQPQHF. The CDR3 nucleotides read TGTGCCAGCAGCGTAGGACAGGGGCTGGGTGGCAATCAGCCCCAGCATTTT.

This clonotype was counted ten times or more. The chain recombines TRBV5-1 with TRBJ1-2; D may be TRBD1 (6 bases). The germline V gene encodes CDR1 SGHRS and CDR2 YFSETQ. CDR3 size: 14 residues. Trimming stripped 5 bases from V and 0 bases from J, with 11 bases between. The DNA of the CDR3 is TGCGCCAGCAGGACAGGAACAGCTAACTATGGCTACACCTTC. This encodes CASRTGTANYGYTF.

This clonotype has a handful of counts. The chain combines TRBV12-3 or TRBV12-4 with TRBJ2-7, with 7 bases aligning to TRBD1. The CDR3 is made up of 14 amino acids. Losses at the gene ends were 6 bases for V and 2 bases for J; bases not matched to a gene: 7. CDR3 amino acids: CASSSPGQPYEQYF. Here the CDR3 DNA reads TGTGCCAGCAGCTCCCCGGGACAGCCCTACGAGCAGTACTTC.

Only a few counts were recorded for this clonotype. This chain links TRBV27 with TRBJ1-5, with a weak D call TRBD1 (6 bases). The CDR3 has 15 residues. Germline values: CDR1 MNHEY, CDR2 SMNVEV (reference sequence). V lost 0 bases, J lost 6 bases, and 12 bases lay in between. The CDR3 nucleotides are TGTGCCAGCAGTTTATCGTCAGGGGATGGTCAGCCCCAGCATTTT. Its protein is CASSLSSGDGQPQHF.

In its sample, this clonotype was seen a few times. The chain couples TRBV20-1 to TRBJ2-7; weak D call: TRBD2 (6 bases). The germline CDR1 and CDR2 sequences are DFQATT and SNEGSKA (reference sequence). The length of the CDR3 is 15 residues. V was pared by 4 bases and J by 3 bases, with 19 bases between. CDR3 sequence (DNA): TGCAGTGCTATCCCGGGCGGGGCAGACATCTACGAGCAGTACTTC. It yields the protein CSAIPGGADIYEQYF.

Only a few counts were recorded for this clonotype. This chain connects TRBV27 to TRBJ2-3; the D call may be TRBD1 or TRBD2 (5 bases each). CDR3 length: 16 amino acids. Germline assignment: CDR1 MNHEY and CDR2 SMNVEV (reference sequence). Trimming took 5 bases from V and 0 from J, leaving 15 bases between them. CDR3 protein: CASSPPRDLSTDTQYF. CDR3 bases: TGTGCCAGCAGTCCACCCCGGGACCTGAGCACAGATACGCAGTATTTT.

This clonotype was recorded a few times. This rearrangement joins TRBV2 to TRBJ2-7; possible D gene TRBD2, 5 bases. The V end was cut by 6 bases, the J end by 6 bases, with 15 bases between. The V gene's germline CDR1 is SNHLY and CDR2 FYNNEI. This CDR3 contains 13 residues. The chain's CDR3 is CASRPTRPGEQYF. In nucleotides, the CDR3 is TGTGCCAGCAGACCCACTAGACCCGGCGAGCAGTACTTC. The whole variable domain, filled in from reference TRBV2 and TRBJ2-7, reads EPEVTQTPSHQVTQMGQEVILRCVPISNHLYFYWYRQILGQKVEFLVSFYNNEISEKSEIFDDQFSVERPDGSNFTLKIRSTKLEDSAMYFCASRPTRPGEQYFGPGTRLTVT.

This clonotype was seen at least ten times. CDR3 in amino acids: CASSLISVGGNTEAFF. The CDR3 coding sequence is TGTGCCAGCAGCTTGATTTCGGTTGGGGGGAACACTGAAGCTTTCTTT. The chain has TRBV5-6 and TRBJ1-1; a possible D gene is TRBD1 (5 bases). The CDR3 loop spans 16 amino acids. Trimming cost V 1 base and J 1 base, with 14 bases left between them. The germline V gene has CDR1 SGHDT and CDR2 YYEEEE.